The sample holds a few counts of the clone carrying this TCR beta chain. This specimen belongs to a study of identical twins. V lost 3 bases and J 0 bases, leaving 6 bases between the germline ends. This CDR3 region has 13 residues. The germline gives CDR1 SQVTM, CDR2 ANQGSEA. cDNA carried unique molecular identifiers, and a universal primer site was added by template switching. Each CDR3 protein is one row after TCRdb ran MiXCR on the 5' RACE reads. The table lists roughly 720,000 distinct CDR3 sequences, 15% to 20% of them singletons. Healthy Caucasians were all of the donors. The sample was also linked to a second study, of T cells expressing NK-cell markers. That publication notes: The study sequenced eight donors, seven HCMV-seropositive and one seronegative.

The receptor was isolated from a young woman in good health. The V call is TRBV29-1, the J call TRBJ2-1; D not certain. The specimen sequenced was PBMCs. The DNA for the CDR3 is TGCAGCGTTGATGCGAGCTCCTACAATGAGCAGTTCTTC. Its protein is CSVDASSYNEQFF.